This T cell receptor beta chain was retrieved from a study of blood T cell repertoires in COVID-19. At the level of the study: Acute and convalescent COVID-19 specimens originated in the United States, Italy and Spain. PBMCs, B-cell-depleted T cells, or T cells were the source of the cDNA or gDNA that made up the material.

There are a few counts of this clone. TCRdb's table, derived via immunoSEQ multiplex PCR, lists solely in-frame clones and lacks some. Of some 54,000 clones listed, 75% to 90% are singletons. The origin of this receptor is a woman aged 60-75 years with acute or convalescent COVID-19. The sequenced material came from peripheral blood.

CDR3 in amino acids: CASSLKPREGADTQYF. Here the CDR3 DNA reads TGTGCCAGCAGCTTAAAGCCCCGCGAGGGTGCAGATACGCAGTATTTT. The chain combines TRBV7-3 with TRBJ2-3; possible D gene TRBD2, 5 bases. CDR3 length equals 16 residues. Trimming pared 1 base from V and 4 bases from J, leaving 15 bases between. Germline V CDR1 and CDR2: SGHTA, FQGTGA.